This T cell receptor (beta chain) is drawn from a study of T cells in Graves' hyperthyroidism and ophthalmopathy (dated by TCRdb to the late 2010s). About the investigation overall: Peripheral blood was collected at initial diagnosis, before any treatment. An independent validation cohort of 18 to 20 hyperthyroidism patients and some 15 patients who later progressed to ophthalmopathy tested prospective prediction of ophthalmopathy. The study also compared thyroid tissue and blood T-cell repertoires from five or six Graves' hyperthyroidism patients. TCR Vbeta CDR3 sequencing of 120 to 150 peripheral blood samples (under 45 ophthalmopathy, roughly 74 hyperthyroidism and roughly 17 progressor patients) is reported in the paper. The 75 to 100 discovery patients were randomly split 7:3 into training and test sets. A discovery cohort of about 96 patients, about 43 with Graves' ophthalmopathy and over 55 with stable Graves' hyperthyroidism, was used to find distinguishing TCR V-J signatures. After sampling, hyperthyroidism patients received methimazole starting at 30 mg daily, and ophthalmopathy patients received high-dose intravenous methylprednisolone. Study-level results and caveats: Sample size was not statistically predetermined, and investigators were not blinded to group allocation. During validation, the model predicted progression to ophthalmopathy a median of about 5.9 months ahead of onset, with almost 71% sensitivity and 72.22% specificity. In cross-validation, a model built on a 13 V-J signature told ophthalmopathy apart from stable hyperthyroidism with 87.88% sensitivity and around 83% specificity, and in testing the same model reached 80%/75%. Most expanded thyroid clonotypes (frequency above 0.001) were also detected in blood, suggesting blood repertoires may reflect thyroid immune responses.

Inclusive of the bounding cysteine and phenylalanine, the CDR3 is 15 residues long. Kept here is only the CDR3 DNA, which spans 45 bases and is read in frame from base 1. The germline V gene (reference sequence) supplies CDR1 MNHEY and CDR2 SMNVEV. Unmatched junction bases come to 7, with V trimmed by 2 bases and J by 7 bases. Amplification of TCR beta CDR3 regions was carried out from RNA transcripts. A first-round RT-PCR of the TCR CDR3 used the HTBI primer set with the Qiagen OneStep RT-PCR kit. The libraries were constructed in a second round of multiplex PCR and then size-selected and purified. Libraries were sequenced paired-end with 100 bp reads on an Illumina HiSeq2000. Per the source publication's procedure: SOAPnuke was used to process the raw data, with reads discarded if the reads contained adapters or uncalled bases, had a mean Phred below 15, or lacked an exact constant-primer or identifier match. High-quality paired reads were merged using COPE v1.2.5, and each unique nucleotide sequence was defined as a clonotype. MiTCR v1.1 was used to align clonotypes to the IMGT TRBV, TRBD and TRBJ reference segments. Analysis was restricted to V-J combinations with a frequency above 0.0001, which covered roughly 99% of repertoires. A TCS score was defined as the ratio between F50 (clonal expansion) and ExV (chaos), using BLOSUM62-based TCRdist between CDR3 peptides within each V-J. Welch's t-statistics and random forest reduced 500 to 650 V-J features to 10 to 15, which were used in a naive Bayes classifier (R e1071). Using fastp at Q25 and MiXCR, TCRdb reprocessed the public reads and kept productive beta chains. Rows are combined by CDR3 protein, so each entry shows the most common genes and DNA. The V and J calls were determined by TCRdb, not by the authors. Present in this sample are about 640,000 distinct CDR3 sequences, 20% to 25% of which were seen just once. Jointly, the top ten make up around a third of the sample.

Moderately to severely active disease, a Clinical Activity Score of at least 3, a NOSPECS grade of at least 4, and a duration under 3 months were present in ophthalmopathy patients. The study excluded patients with uncontrolled infections, other autoimmune diseases, pregnancy or lactation. Diagnoses were based on clinical symptoms, serum thyroxine and TRAb, thyroid ultrasound and orbital computed tomography. PBMCs were isolated from 10 ml of fresh peripheral blood by Ficoll-Paque density gradient centrifugation. Total RNA was extracted using Trizol reagent, and RNA quality was assessed on an Agilent 2100 Bioanalyzer. Only a few counts were recorded for this clonotype. The target of this receptor is not known. No qualities accompany the bases; no much larger clone lies one base away.

The V and J genes are TRBV27 and TRBJ2-4; TRBD1 lines up with 8 middle nucleotides. The sample consisted of blood. The clonotype comes from a man aged 25 to 45 with Graves' ophthalmopathy. In nucleotide form, the sequence is TGTGCCAGCAGTTTAACTCGGACAGGGATGAACATTCAGTACTTC. Its protein product is CASSLTRTGMNIQYF.